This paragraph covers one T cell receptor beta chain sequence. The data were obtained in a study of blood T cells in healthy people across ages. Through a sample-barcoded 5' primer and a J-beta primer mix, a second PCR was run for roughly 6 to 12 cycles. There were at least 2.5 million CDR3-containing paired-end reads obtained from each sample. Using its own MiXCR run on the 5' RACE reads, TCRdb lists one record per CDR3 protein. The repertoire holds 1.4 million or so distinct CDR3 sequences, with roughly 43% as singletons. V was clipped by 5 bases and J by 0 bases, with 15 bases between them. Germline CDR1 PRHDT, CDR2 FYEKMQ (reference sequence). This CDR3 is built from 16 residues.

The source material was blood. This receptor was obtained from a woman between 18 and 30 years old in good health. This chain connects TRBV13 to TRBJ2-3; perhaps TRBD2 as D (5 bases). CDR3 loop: CASSPADGKSTDTQYF. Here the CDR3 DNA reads TGTGCCAGCAGCCCAGCGGACGGGAAAAGCACAGATACGCAGTATTTT.